This section outlines one T cell receptor beta chain sequence together with its context. The antigen is not known. 13 Jbeta primers and 60 Vbeta primers were used for the PCR. Sequenced by immunoSEQ multiplex PCR; TCRdb stores in-frame clones only, minus some. The sample consists of about 150,000 clones, about 80% of them appearing once. This sample was included in a study of cytomegalovirus exposure and HLA in healthy donors. Study conclusions and caveats: TCR beta sequences reportedly predicted most subjects' HLA-A and HLA-B alleles accurately. Later analysis suggested links between common viral pathogens and several top significant clusters.

CDR3 length equals 16 residues. V lost 0 bases, J lost 0 bases, and 9 bases lay in between. From germline, CDR1 is KGHSH and CDR2 LQKENI. This clonotype originated in a man aged 40-50 years in good health and CMV-seronegative. The chain joins TRBV18 to TRBJ1-3; D is possibly TRBD1 (5 bases). Material: PBMCs. In DNA form, the CDR3 reads TGTGCCAGCTCACCACCTCGGGACTCCTCTGGAAACACCATATATTTT. This codes for CASSPPRDSSGNTIYF.